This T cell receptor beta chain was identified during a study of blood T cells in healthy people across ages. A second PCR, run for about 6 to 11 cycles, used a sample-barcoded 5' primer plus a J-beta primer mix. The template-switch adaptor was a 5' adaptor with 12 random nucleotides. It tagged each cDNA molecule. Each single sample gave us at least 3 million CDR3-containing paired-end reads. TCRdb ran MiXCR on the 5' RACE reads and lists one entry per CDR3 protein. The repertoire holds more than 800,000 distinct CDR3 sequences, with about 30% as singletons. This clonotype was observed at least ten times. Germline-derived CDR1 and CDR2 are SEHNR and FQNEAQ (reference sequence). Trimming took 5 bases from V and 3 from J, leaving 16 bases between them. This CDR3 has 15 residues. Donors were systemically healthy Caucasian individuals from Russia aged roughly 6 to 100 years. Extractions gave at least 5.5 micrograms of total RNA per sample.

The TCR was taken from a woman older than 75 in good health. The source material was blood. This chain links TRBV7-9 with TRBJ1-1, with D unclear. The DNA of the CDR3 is TGTGCCAGCAGCGGGGTGGGCGGATCGTACACTGAAGCTTTCTTT. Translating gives CASSGVGGSYTEAFF.